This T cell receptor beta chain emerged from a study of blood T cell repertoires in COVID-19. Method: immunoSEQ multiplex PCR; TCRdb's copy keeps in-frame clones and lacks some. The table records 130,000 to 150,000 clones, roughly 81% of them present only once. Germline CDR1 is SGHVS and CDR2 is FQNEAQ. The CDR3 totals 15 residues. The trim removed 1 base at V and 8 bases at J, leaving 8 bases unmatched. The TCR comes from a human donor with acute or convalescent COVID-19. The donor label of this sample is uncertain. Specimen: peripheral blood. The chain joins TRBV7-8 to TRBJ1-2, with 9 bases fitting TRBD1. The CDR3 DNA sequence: TGTGCCAGCAGCTTAGAGGGACAGGGAATTGGGGGCTACACCTTC. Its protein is CASSLEGQGIGGYTF.